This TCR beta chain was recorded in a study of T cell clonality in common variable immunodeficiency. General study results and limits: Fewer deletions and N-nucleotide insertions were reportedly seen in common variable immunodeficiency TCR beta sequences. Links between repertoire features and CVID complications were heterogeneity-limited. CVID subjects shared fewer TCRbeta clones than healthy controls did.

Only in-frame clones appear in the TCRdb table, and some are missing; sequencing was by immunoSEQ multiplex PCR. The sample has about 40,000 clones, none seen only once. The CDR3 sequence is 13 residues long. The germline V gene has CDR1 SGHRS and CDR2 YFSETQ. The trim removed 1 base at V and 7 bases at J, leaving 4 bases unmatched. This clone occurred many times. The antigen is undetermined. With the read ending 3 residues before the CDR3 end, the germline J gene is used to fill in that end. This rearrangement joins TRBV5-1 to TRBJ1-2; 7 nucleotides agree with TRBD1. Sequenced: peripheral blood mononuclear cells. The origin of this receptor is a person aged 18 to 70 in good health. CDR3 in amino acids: CASSLRQGGGYTF. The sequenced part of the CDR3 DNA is TGCGCCAGCAGCTTGAGACAGGGAGGTGGC.